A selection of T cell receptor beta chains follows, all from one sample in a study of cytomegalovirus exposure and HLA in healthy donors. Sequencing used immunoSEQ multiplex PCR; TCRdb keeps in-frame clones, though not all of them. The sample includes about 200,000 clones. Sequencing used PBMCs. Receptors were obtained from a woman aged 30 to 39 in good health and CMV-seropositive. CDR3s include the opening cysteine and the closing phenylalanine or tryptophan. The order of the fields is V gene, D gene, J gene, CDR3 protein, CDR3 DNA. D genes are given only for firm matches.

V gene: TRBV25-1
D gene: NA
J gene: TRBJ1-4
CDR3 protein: CASSELGGLNEKLFF
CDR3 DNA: TGTGCCAGCAGTGAGTTGGGAGGGCTTAATGAAAAACTGTTTTTT

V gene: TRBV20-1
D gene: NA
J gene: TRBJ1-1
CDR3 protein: CSGARGTEAFF
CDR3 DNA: TGCAGTGGGGCCCGGGGCACTGAAGCTTTCTTT

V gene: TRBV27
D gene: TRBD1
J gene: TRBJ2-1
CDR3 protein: CASSRTLQGNEQFF
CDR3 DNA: TGTGCCAGCAGCCGCACCCTACAGGGGAATGAGCAGTTCTTC

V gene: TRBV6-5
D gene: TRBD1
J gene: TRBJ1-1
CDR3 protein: CASSLAGQGTLGAFF
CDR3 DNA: TGTGCCAGCAGTTTGGCGGGACAGGGAACTTTGGGGGCTTTCTTT

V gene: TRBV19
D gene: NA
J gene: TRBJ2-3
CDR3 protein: CASTDRAGWIADTQYF
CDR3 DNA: TGTGCCAGTACAGACAGGGCGGGATGGATCGCAGATACGCAGTATTTT

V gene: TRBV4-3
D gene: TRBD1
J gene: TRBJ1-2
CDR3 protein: CASSHTWTGGDGYTF
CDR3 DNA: TGCGCCAGCAGCCATACCTGGACAGGGGGCGATGGCTACACCTTC

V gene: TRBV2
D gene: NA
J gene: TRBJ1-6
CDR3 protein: CASSLIGGGSYNSPLHF
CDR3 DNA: TGTGCCAGCAGTCTTATAGGGGGTGGCTCCTATAATTCACCCCTCCACTTT

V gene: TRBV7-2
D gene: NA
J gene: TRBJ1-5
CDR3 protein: CASSPAQGDQPQHF
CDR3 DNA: TGTGCCAGCAGCCCGGCGCAGGGTGATCAGCCCCAGCATTTT

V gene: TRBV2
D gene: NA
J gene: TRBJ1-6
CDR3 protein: CASITSLGDSPLHF
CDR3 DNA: TGTGCCAGCATCACGTCCCTCGGGGATTCACCCCTCCACTTT

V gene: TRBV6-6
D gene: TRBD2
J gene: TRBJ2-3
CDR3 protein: CAAERGDTDTQYF
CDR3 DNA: TGTGCGGCGGAACGGGGGGACACAGATACGCAGTATTTT

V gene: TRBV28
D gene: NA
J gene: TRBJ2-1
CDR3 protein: CASSLGQGLSSYNEQFF
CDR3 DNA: TGTGCCAGCAGTTTGGGGCAGGGCTTGAGCTCCTACAATGAGCAGTTCTTC

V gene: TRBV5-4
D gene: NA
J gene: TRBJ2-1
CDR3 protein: CASSLATGNEQFF
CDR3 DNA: TGTGCCAGCAGCTTGGCCACCGGCAATGAGCAGTTCTTC

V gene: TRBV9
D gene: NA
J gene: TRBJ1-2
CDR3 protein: CASSVEAVASSIKGYTF
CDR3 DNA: TGTGCCAGCAGCGTAGAGGCAGTAGCCTCCTCAATCAAGGGCTACACCTTC

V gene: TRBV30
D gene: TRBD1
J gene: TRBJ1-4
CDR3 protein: CAWSVGQSNEKLFF
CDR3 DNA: TGTGCCTGGAGTGTGGGACAGAGTAATGAAAAACTGTTTTTT

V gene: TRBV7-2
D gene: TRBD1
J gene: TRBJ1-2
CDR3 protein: CASSSTGTGSGYTF
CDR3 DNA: TGTGCCAGCAGCTCCACCGGGACAGGGTCGGGCTACACCTTC

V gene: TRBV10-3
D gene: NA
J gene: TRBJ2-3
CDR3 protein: CAISGRTIRTDTQYF
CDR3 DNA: TGTGCCATCAGTGGTAGGACAATACGCACAGATACGCAGTATTTT

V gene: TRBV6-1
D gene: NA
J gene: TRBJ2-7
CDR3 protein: CASSDRGTYEQYF
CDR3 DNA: TGTGCCAGCAGTGACAGGGGCACCTACGAGCAGTACTTC

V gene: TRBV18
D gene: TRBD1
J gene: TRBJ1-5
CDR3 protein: CASSPTPGQDGNQPQHF
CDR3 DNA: TGTGCCAGCTCACCAACTCCGGGACAGGATGGCAATCAGCCCCAGCATTTT

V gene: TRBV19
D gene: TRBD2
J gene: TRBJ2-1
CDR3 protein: CASSIGTSGGEQFF
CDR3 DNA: TGTGCCAGTAGTATAGGGACTAGCGGGGGTGAGCAGTTCTTC

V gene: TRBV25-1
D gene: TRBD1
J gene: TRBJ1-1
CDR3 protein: CASIEETGGLREAFF
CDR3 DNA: TGTGCCAGCATCGAGGAAACAGGGGGGCTCAGGGAAGCTTTCTTT

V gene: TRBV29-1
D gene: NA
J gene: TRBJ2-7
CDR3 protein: CSVAGGPYEQYF
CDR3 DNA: TGCAGCGTTGCGGGGGGCCCCTACGAGCAGTACTTC

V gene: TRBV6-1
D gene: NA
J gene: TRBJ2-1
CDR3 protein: CASSDPSNEQFF
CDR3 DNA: TGTGCCAGCAGTGACCCTAGCAATGAGCAGTTCTTC

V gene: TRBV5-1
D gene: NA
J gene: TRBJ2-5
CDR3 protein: CASSSVSPQETQYF
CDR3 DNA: TGCGCCAGCAGCTCAGTCTCTCCCCAAGAGACCCAGTACTTC

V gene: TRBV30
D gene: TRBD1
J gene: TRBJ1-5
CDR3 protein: CAWSGAGTAALWGNQPQHF
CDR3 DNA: TGTGCCTGGAGTGGGGCCGGGACAGCCGCTCTTTGGGGCAATCAGCCCCAGCATTTT

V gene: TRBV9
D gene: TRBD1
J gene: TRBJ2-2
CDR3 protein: CASSVGQGLLTGELFF
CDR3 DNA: TGTGCCAGCAGCGTGGGACAGGGCCTTCTGACCGGGGAGCTGTTTTTT

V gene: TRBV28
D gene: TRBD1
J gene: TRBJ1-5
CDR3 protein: CASSSYRGTSNQPQHF
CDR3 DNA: TGTGCCAGCAGTTCTTACAGGGGAACTAGCAATCAGCCCCAGCATTTT

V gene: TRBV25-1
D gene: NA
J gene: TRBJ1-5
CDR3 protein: CASSGVANQPQHF
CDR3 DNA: TGTGCCAGCAGTGGAGTAGCCAATCAGCCCCAGCATTTT

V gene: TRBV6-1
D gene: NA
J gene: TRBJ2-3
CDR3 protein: CASSASTEDTQYF
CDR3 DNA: TGTGCCAGCAGTGCTTCCACAGAAGATACGCAGTATTTT

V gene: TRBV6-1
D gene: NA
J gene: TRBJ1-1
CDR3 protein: CAGQGTNTEAFF
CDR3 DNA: TGTGCGGGGCAGGGCACGAACACTGAAGCTTTCTTT

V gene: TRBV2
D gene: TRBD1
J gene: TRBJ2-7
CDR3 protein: CASSDGTGGLQYF
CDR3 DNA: TGTGCCAGCAGTGACGGGACAGGGGGGCTGCAGTACTTC

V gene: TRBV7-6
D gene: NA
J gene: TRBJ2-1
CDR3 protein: CASSLAVGDNEQFF
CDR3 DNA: TGTGCCAGCAGCTTAGCGGTTGGAGACAATGAGCAGTTCTTC

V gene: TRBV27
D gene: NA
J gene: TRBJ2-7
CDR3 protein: CASSPAPPGLSYEQYF
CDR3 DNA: TGTGCCAGCAGCCCTGCCCCACCGGGACTCTCCTACGAGCAGTACTTC

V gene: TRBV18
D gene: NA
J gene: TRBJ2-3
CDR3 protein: CASSPLPGDLGTDTQYF
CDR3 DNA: TGTGCCAGCTCACCCCTCCCCGGAGACCTAGGCACAGATACGCAGTATTTT

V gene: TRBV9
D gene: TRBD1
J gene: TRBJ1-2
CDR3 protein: CASSVGPAGQGFGYTF
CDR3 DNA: TGTGCCAGCAGCGTAGGTCCCGCGGGACAGGGATTTGGCTACACCTTC

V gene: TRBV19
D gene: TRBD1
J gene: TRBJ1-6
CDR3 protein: CASSARMGQGNSPLHF
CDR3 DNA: TGTGCCAGTAGTGCCCGAATGGGACAGGGAAATTCACCCCTCCACTTT

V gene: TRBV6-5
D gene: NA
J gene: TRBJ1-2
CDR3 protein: CASSLQGDYGYTF
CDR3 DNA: TGTGCCAGCAGCTTACAGGGAGACTATGGCTACACCTTC

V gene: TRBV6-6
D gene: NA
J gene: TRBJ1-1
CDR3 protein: CASHLRREMNTEAFF
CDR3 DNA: TGTGCCAGCCACCTTCGGAGGGAGATGAACACTGAAGCTTTCTTT

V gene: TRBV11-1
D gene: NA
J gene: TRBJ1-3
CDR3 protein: CASSSRDTGNTIYF
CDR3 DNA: TGTGCCAGCAGCTCCCGGGACACTGGAAACACCATATATTTT

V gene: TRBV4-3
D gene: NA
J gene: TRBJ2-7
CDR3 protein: CASSQGAGRSYEQYF
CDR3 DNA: TGCGCCAGCAGCCAAGGGGCAGGAAGAAGCTACGAGCAGTACTTC

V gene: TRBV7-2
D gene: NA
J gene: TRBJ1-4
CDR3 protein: CASSFGQSGEKLFF
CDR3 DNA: TGTGCCAGCAGCTTCGGACAGTCGGGGGAAAAACTGTTTTTT

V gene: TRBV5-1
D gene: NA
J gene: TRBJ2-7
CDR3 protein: CASSYSTGQAYEQYF
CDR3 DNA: TGCGCCAGCAGCTATTCGACAGGCCAGGCCTACGAGCAGTACTTC

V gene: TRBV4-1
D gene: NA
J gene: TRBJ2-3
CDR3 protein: CASSRQRTGGTDTQYF
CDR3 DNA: TGCGCCAGCAGCCGCCAGCGGACGGGGGGCACAGATACGCAGTATTTT

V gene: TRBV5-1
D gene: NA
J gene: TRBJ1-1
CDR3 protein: CASSSGQMNTEAFF
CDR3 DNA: TGCGCCAGCAGCTCTGGACAGATGAACACTGAAGCTTTCTTT

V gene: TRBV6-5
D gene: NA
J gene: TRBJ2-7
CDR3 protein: CASSQYPPGNEQYF
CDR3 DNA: TGTGCCAGCAGCCAATACCCCCCAGGGAACGAGCAGTACTTC

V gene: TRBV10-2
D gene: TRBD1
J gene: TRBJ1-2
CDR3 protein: CASSGAGQGNYGYTF
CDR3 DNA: TGCGCCAGCAGTGGAGCGGGACAGGGTAACTATGGCTACACCTTC

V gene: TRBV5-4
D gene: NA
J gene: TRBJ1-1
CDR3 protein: CASTLGGLRMNTEAFF
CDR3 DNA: TGTGCCAGCACCCTTGGGGGCCTACGAATGAACACTGAAGCTTTCTTT